The 17 T cell receptor beta chains reported below all come from one sample, sequenced in a study of blood T cell repertoires in COVID-19. Sequencing used immunoSEQ multiplex PCR; TCRdb keeps in-frame clones, though not all of them. This sample has roughly 370,000 clones, with around 87% found just once. The sequenced sample was PBMCs or T cells enriched from blood (not recorded which). The receptor source for this set is a woman between 50 and 59 years old who had recovered from COVID-19.

The chain is built from TRBV4-3 and TRBJ2-2, with D possibly TRBD1 on 6 matching bases. Germline V gene data show CDR1 as LGHNA and CDR2 as YSLEER. V lost 1 base, J lost 10 bases, and 10 bases lay in between. This CDR3 contains 13 residues. As DNA, the CDR3 is TGCGCCAGCAGCCAAGCGAGGGGGTCGGAGCTGTTTTTT. Its translation: CASSQARGSELFF.

V is TRBV19 and J is TRBJ1-2; no firm D call. The V end was cut by 3 bases, the J end by 6 bases, with 17 bases between. This CDR3 contains 15 residues. Germline CDR1 reads LNHDA; CDR2 reads SQIVND (reference sequence). This CDR3 is CASSINLSAKNGYTF. DNA for the CDR3: TGTGCCAGTAGTATTAACCTATCAGCGAAGAATGGCTACACCTTC.

V usage is TRBV3-1 (or the pseudogene TRBV3-2) and J usage is TRBJ2-3; 14 nucleotides line up with TRBD2. The CDR3 length is 20 residues. V lost 1 base and J lost 0; bases outside the gene matches: 9. Germline CDR1 reads LGHDT; CDR2 reads YNNKEL (reference sequence). The CDR3 protein is CASSQGRGLAGEFSTDTQYF. CDR3 nucleotide sequence: TGTGCCAGCAGCCAAGGGAGGGGACTAGCGGGGGAGTTTAGCACAGATACGCAGTATTTT.

This clone occurred once. The chain's CDR3 is CASSRQPQETQYF. In DNA, the CDR3 is TGTGCCAGCAGTCGACAGCCCCAAGAGACCCAGTACTTC. The genes are TRBV11-3 and TRBJ2-5; tentative D call: TRBD1 (5 bases). This CDR3 region has 13 residues. Between the trimmed V and J ends, which lost 6 bases and 1 base, there was a span of 9 bases. The germline V gene has CDR1 SGHNT and CDR2 YENEEA.

This sequence joins TRBV2 and TRBJ1-1; D may be TRBD1 (5 bases). Trimming removed 4 bases at V and 4 bases at J, with 22 bases between. Germline CDR1 SNHLY, CDR2 FYNNEI. The CDR3 sequence is 17 residues long. The CDR3 reads CASSVQPGGGRSTEAFF. The CDR3 DNA is TGTGCCAGCAGTGTCCAGCCCGGGGGAGGGCGGAGCACTGAAGCTTTCTTT.

The genes are TRBV5-1 and TRBJ1-2; 10 bases are shared with TRBD1. Germline-derived CDR1 and CDR2 are SGHRS and YFSETQ. This CDR3 region has 14 residues. Germline trimming cut 4 bases from V and 5 bases from J; bases unmatched to any gene: 5. The CDR3 reads CASSAGQGPYGYTF. DNA for the CDR3: TGCGCCAGCAGCGCGGGACAGGGGCCGTATGGCTACACCTTC.

The V call is TRBV6-5, the J call TRBJ1-2, with 7 nucleotides matching TRBD1. In germline, CDR1 is MNHEY, CDR2 SVGAGI. This CDR3 comprises 14 residues. The V gene end was trimmed by 3 bases and the J gene end by 2 bases; junction bases not matched to a gene: 3. CDR3 nucleotides: TGTGCCAGCAGTTATGCAGGGGGAAACTATGGCTACACCTTC. This gives the protein CASSYAGGNYGYTF.

The CDR3 here is CASSSWDRENTEAFF. The CDR3 bases are TGTGCCAGCAGCAGCTGGGACAGGGAGAACACTGAAGCTTTCTTT. The chain uses TRBV13 and TRBJ1-1, with TRBD1 identical over 9 bases. V was pared by 5 bases and J by 1 base, with 5 bases of the junction left unmatched. The CDR3 extends over 15 amino acids. Per the germline V gene, CDR1 is PRHDT and CDR2 is FYEKMQ (reference sequence).

This chain joins TRBV5-1 and TRBJ2-7; 10 nucleotides line up with TRBD1. The CDR3 runs 14 residues. The germline V gene has CDR1 SGHRS and CDR2 YFSETQ. V gave up 5 bases and J gave up 5 bases; unmatched junction bases: 7. Here the CDR3 DNA reads TGCGCCAGCAGAGAGGGGACAGGGGCCAACGAGCAGTACTTC. Translating gives CASREGTGANEQYF.

The chain links TRBV5-1 to TRBJ2-1; tentatively, D is TRBD1 (6 bases). Looked up from germline, CDR1 is SGHRS and CDR2 is YFSETQ. This CDR3 comprises 14 residues. V was clipped by 3 bases and J by 10 bases, with 17 bases between them. The CDR3 spells CASSSSGTTTEQFF. The DNA for the CDR3 is TGCGCCAGCAGCTCCTCCGGGACAACAACGGAGCAGTTCTTC.

This chain uses TRBV6-2 or TRBV6-3 with TRBJ1-4, with D perhaps matching TRBD1 (6 bases). V was pared by 2 bases and J by 13 bases, with 11 bases between. Germline CDR1 reads MNHEY; CDR2 reads SVGEGT. The CDR3 has 12 amino acids. CDR3 in amino acids: CASSYQGLGLFF. In nucleotides, the CDR3 is TGTGCCAGCAGTTACCAGGGGCTCGGACTGTTTTTT.

This rearrangement joins TRBV4-1 to TRBJ2-3; 10 nucleotides align to TRBD2. This CDR3 comprises 16 residues. After removal of 3 bases from V and 2 bases from J, the junction contained 5 bases not matched to a gene. Germline CDR1 reads MGHRA; CDR2 reads YSYEKL. The CDR3 is CASSQLAGADTDTQYF. In nucleotides, the CDR3 is TGCGCCAGCAGCCAGCTAGCGGGGGCGGACACAGATACGCAGTATTTT.

The chain uses TRBV3-1 (or the pseudogene TRBV3-2) and TRBJ2-2, with D hard to call. This CDR3 region has 11 residues. V was shortened by 0 bases and J by 9 bases, with 2 bases between the two germline ends. Germline loops: CDR1 LGHDT, CDR2 YNNKEL (reference sequence). The CDR3, as DNA: TGTGCCAGCAGCCAAGATAGGGAGCTGTTTTTT. It specifies CASSQDRELFF.

This clone was found once. CDR3 DNA: TGTGCCAGCAGCTTAGCTGGCAGGGGAAGGTCTGGGGCCAACGTCCTGACTTTC. Translating it yields CASSLAGRGRSGANVLTF. This chain connects TRBV7-9 to TRBJ2-6; D may be TRBD1 (6 bases). The V gene's germline CDR1 is SEHNR and CDR2 FQNEAQ (reference sequence). V lost 0 bases, J lost 1 base, and 13 bases lay in between. The CDR3 runs 18 residues.

The V call is TRBV2, the J call TRBJ1-5; D gene ambiguous. The CDR3 is 14 residues long. V was pared by 3 bases and J by 1 base, with 7 bases between. Germline assignment: CDR1 SNHLY and CDR2 FYNNEI. This CDR3 reads CASSDRLSNQPQHF. The CDR3 DNA follows: TGTGCCAGCAGTGACAGGTTGAGCAATCAGCCCCAGCATTTT.

V usage is TRBV28 and J usage is TRBJ1-4, with no clear D. Germline CDR1 is MDHEN and CDR2 is SYDVKM. This CDR3 is built from 15 residues. Trimming left V 4 bases short and J 0 bases short, with 9 bases between. The CDR3 nucleotides read TGTGCCAGCAGTTCAAGACTGTCAACTAATGAAAAACTGTTTTTT. Amino acids: CASSSRLSTNEKLFF.

J is TRBJ2-7 and V is TRBV7-9; D possibly corresponds to TRBD1 (6 bases). Per the germline V gene, CDR1 is SEHNR and CDR2 is FQNEAQ (reference sequence). V lost 5 bases, J lost 1 base, and 12 bases lay in between. The CDR3 is made up of 14 amino acids. CDR3 protein: CASSPITGSYEQYF. CDR3 coding DNA: TGTGCCAGCAGCCCAATAACAGGGTCCTACGAGCAGTACTTC.